The rows below give T cell receptor beta chains drawn from one sample of a study of naive and memory T cell subsets. TCRdb reprocessed the UMI-ligation and nested PCR reads with MiXCR, giving one entry per CDR3 protein. The sample has around 29,000 distinct CDR3 sequences; roughly 10% are singletons. Sequenced: effector memory CD4+ T cells from blood. These receptors were collected from a human donor in good health. Each CDR3 is given with its conserved first and last residue. Each record gives: V gene, J gene, CDR3 protein.

>TRBV28|TRBJ2-7
CASREGRTGLYF
>TRBV2|TRBJ2-3
CASAPQGTSTDTQYF
>TRBV6-2/TRBV6-3|TRBJ1-3
CASSKYRGGSSGNTIYF
>TRBV20-1|TRBJ2-7
CSASGGGRTYEQYF
>TRBV7-6|TRBJ2-7
CASSLSIPGLVYEQYF
>TRBV6-2/TRBV6-3|TRBJ1-5
CASRTGTAVGQPQHF
>TRBV11-2|TRBJ1-2
CASSSTGGGRGYTF
>TRBV20-1|TRBJ2-3
CSPLPSSGSSTDTQYF
>TRBV5-6|TRBJ1-1
CASSLNSEAFF
>TRBV3-1|TRBJ2-5
CASSQGVGRRGETQYF
>TRBV10-3|TRBJ1-4
CAISRDGTDNEKLFF
>TRBV29-1|TRBJ2-7
CSVGWSGQGIHEQYF
>TRBV14|TRBJ2-5
CASSHNRGQETQYF
>TRBV4-3|TRBJ1-2
CASSQRQGLGGYTF
>TRBV20-1|TRBJ1-1
CSASGGKGSNTEAFF
>TRBV12-3/TRBV12-4|TRBJ2-5
CASRNTGTTPGEGWTQYF
>TRBV7-9|TRBJ1-5
CASSLGAGRDHQPQHF
>TRBV5-5|TRBJ2-7
CASSLDFYYEQYF
>TRBV7-8|TRBJ2-7
CASSLEAGPYEQYF
>TRBV7-9|TRBJ2-4
CASSLVGVGENIQYF
>TRBV19|TRBJ1-6
CASSMGTGGSRSPLHF
>TRBV20-1|TRBJ2-3
CSARNRGIGGTDTQYF
>TRBV7-9|TRBJ2-4
CASSPLAGGLAKNIQYF
>TRBV12-3/TRBV12-4|TRBJ2-3
CASSSSGANTDTQYF
>TRBV15|TRBJ2-2
CATSREYRGIAGELFF
>TRBV30|TRBJ2-3
CAWSEREEADTQYF
>TRBV20-1|TRBJ1-1
CSAHRGQGTEAFF
>TRBV30|TRBJ1-5
CAWSVQGQAQHF
>TRBV7-8|TRBJ2-5
CASSPQGTQYF
>TRBV5-4|TRBJ2-7
CASSQDRGEQYF
>TRBV6-6|TRBJ2-1
CASSRESSYNEQFF
>TRBV2|TRBJ2-7
CASSEGTGVWEQYF
>TRBV12-3/TRBV12-4|TRBJ1-2
CASRSTGENYGYTF
>TRBV7-7|TRBJ2-1
CASSCPGLTSSYNEQFF
>TRBV28|TRBJ2-4
CASSQTGFTKNIQYF
>TRBV30|TRBJ2-7
CAWGRQYNYEQYF